A selection of T cell receptor beta chains follows, all from one sample in a study of OX40 agonist ivuxolimab in advanced cancers. The data were produced by immunoSEQ multiplex PCR, yet TCRdb's version contains in-frame clones alone and is incomplete. There are 70,000 or so clones in the sample; 86% occur only once, and around 0.7% lies in the top ten. Sequenced here: CD4+ or CD8+ T cells sorted from blood, sampled in a trial of the OX40 agonist ivuxolimab. These receptors all come from an adult with an advanced solid tumor such as melanoma, head and neck, liver or kidney cancer. Each CDR3 is given with its conserved first and last residue. Fields, in order: V gene, J gene, CDR3 protein.

TRBV6-6	TRBJ1-2	CASRTGTGGDYGYTF
TRBV30	TRBJ1-1	CAWSRTGGRTEAFF
TRBV7-9	TRBJ1-5	CASSYPGGPQHF
TRBV27	TRBJ2-5	CASSLSRDGQETQYF
TRBV14	TRBJ1-5	CASSHRLGGNQPQHF
TRBV30	TRBJ2-1	CAWSTNNEQFF
TRBV10-3	TRBJ2-1	CAISPTGTRGNEQFF
TRBV18	TRBJ2-1	CASSPGGSSYNEQFF
TRBV6-1	TRBJ2-2	CASRSGEANTGELFF
TRBV7-2	TRBJ2-7	CASSSGGSLFYEQYF
TRBV9	TRBJ2-7	CASSVAVSGIYEQYF
TRBV19	TRBJ2-1	CASSKTTSGRDEQFF
TRBV19	TRBJ2-7	CASSMMGSYEQYF
TRBV27	TRBJ2-3	CASSATDTQYF
TRBV28	TRBJ1-6	CASSQAGTGRSPLHF
TRBV9	TRBJ1-1	CASSVGTGANVEAFF
TRBV6-5	TRBJ1-2	CASKLGEFGNYGYTF
TRBV28	TRBJ2-3	CASRYTDTQYF
TRBV7-9	TRBJ1-1	CASSTGQIRAFF
TRBV19	TRBJ2-1	CASSSRGGVTINEQFF
TRBV6-6	TRBJ2-7	CASISLTGPLGEQYF
TRBV4-1	TRBJ2-2	CASSQGGLAEPTGELFF
TRBV6-1	TRBJ1-5	CASSGPREQQPQHF
TRBV28	TRBJ2-1	CASRKWAGGWGSRSYNEQFF
TRBV4-2	TRBJ2-1	CASSQDPRGRARDEQFF
TRBV28	TRBJ1-2	CASSLALGVANYGYTF
TRBV15	TRBJ1-3	CATSRGSVARNTIYF
TRBV5-4	TRBJ2-7	CASRPDGRSSYEQYF
TRBV10-3	TRBJ2-7	CAISPSDNYEQYF
TRBV2	TRBJ2-1	CASSETQGRDRGEQFF
TRBV7-3	TRBJ2-1	CASSVSGNEQFF
TRBV4-1	TRBJ2-1	CASRGTGRNEQFF
TRBV2	TRBJ1-3	CASTFQGNTIYF